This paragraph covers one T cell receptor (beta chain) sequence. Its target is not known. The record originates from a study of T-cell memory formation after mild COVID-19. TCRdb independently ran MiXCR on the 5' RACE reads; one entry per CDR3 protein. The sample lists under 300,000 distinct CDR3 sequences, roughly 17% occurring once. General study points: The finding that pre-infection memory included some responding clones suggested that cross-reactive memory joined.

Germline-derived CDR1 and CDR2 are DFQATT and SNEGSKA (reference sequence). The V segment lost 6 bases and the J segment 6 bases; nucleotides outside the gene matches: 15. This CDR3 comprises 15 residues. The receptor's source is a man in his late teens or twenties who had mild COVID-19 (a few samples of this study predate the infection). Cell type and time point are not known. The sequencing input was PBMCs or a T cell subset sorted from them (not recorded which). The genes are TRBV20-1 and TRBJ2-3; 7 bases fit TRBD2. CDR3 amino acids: CSAPVPAGPGDTQYF. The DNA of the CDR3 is TGCAGTGCCCCGGTGCCAGCGGGGCCAGGGGATACGCAGTATTTT.